These 14 T cell receptor beta chains were all obtained from the same sample, sequenced in a study of cytotoxic CD8 clonotypes in ibrutinib-treated CLL. Sequenced by immunoSEQ multiplex PCR; TCRdb stores in-frame clones only, minus some. The sample includes some 150,000 clones, 79% of them seen just once. The sequencing here drew on PBMCs, taken after 12 months of ibrutinib treatment. The origin of the receptors is a human donor with chronic lymphocytic leukemia.

CDR3 DNA: TGCAGCGTTGAGGCAGGCGGTTATGGCTACACCTTC. This gives the protein CSVEAGGYGYTF. The chain employs TRBV29-1 and TRBJ1-2; D not certain. Trimming pared 3 bases from V and 5 bases from J, leaving 10 bases between. The CDR3 has 12 amino acids. Germline V gene sequence: CDR1 SQVTM, CDR2 ANQGSEA. The full variable domain, its missing parts supplied by reference TRBV29-1 and TRBJ1-2, is SAVISQKPSRDICQRGTSLTIQCQVDSQVTMMFWYRQQPGQSLTLIATANQGSEATYESGFVIDKFPISRPNLTFSTLTVSNMSPEDSSIYLCSVEAGGYGYTFGSGTRLTVV.

This clone is a singleton in its sample. The chain combines TRBV6-6 with TRBJ1-3; the D is unclear. CDR1 and CDR2 (germline): MNHNY, SVGAGI (reference sequence). The CDR3 has 15 residues. V lost 2 bases, J lost 4 bases, and 12 bases lay in between. DNA for the CDR3: TGTGCCAGCAGTTACAATCCTTACCCGGGAAACACCATATATTTT. The encoded protein is CASSYNPYPGNTIYF.

The chain couples TRBV11-2 to TRBJ2-1; D gene uncertain. Germline CDR1 and CDR2: SGHAT and FQNNGV. The V gene lost 1 base and the J gene lost 10 bases, with 8 bases spanning the gap. This CDR3 has 12 residues. The CDR3 DNA reads as TGTGCCAGCAGCTTAGGTACCGGAGAGCAGTTCTTC. Amino acids: CASSLGTGEQFF.

The rearrangement links TRBV15 to TRBJ2-1; 8 bases align to TRBD1. The germline gives CDR1 LNHNV, CDR2 YYDKDF (reference sequence). V trimming: 1 base; J trimming: 7 bases; junction bases outside the gene matches: 9. The CDR3 is 16 amino acids. In DNA, the CDR3 is TGTGCCACCAGCAGAGGACGGACAGGGACTGGGAATGAGCAGTTCTTC. Its translation is CATSRGRTGTGNEQFF.

The V gene is TRBV2, the J gene TRBJ2-7; D remains unclear. The CDR3 sequence is 14 residues long. V lost 3 bases, J lost 0 bases, and 9 bases lay in between. The germline CDR1 and CDR2 sequences are SNHLY and FYNNEI. CDR3 coding DNA: TGTGCCAGCAGTGACCCCCGGAGCTCCTACGAGCAGTACTTC. This codes for CASSDPRSSYEQYF.

The chain employs TRBV30 and TRBJ2-7; 8 positions agree with TRBD2. The CDR3 runs to 14 residues. After removal of 4 bases from V and 7 bases from J, the junction contained 12 bases not matched to a gene. Germline lookup yields CDR1 GTSNPN and CDR2 SVGIG (reference sequence). CDR3 DNA: TGTGCCTGGACTCCCGCGGGGGGATCAGGTGAGCAGTACTTC. It encodes CAWTPAGGSGEQYF.

This chain links TRBV27 with TRBJ1-4; a weak D match, TRBD1 (5 bases). The germline V gene has CDR1 MNHEY and CDR2 SMNVEV (reference sequence). CDR3 length: 15 residues. V dropped 5 bases and J dropped 9 bases, with 19 bases sitting between them. The CDR3 here is CASSPRDRSPKKLFF. CDR3 in DNA: TGTGCCAGCAGTCCGAGGGACCGCTCGCCGAAAAAACTGTTTTTT.

The chain joins TRBV7-8 to TRBJ2-7, with TRBD2 matching over 10 bases. The trim removed 5 bases at V and 5 bases at J, leaving 12 bases unmatched. Germline V gives CDR1 SGHVS, CDR2 FQNEAQ. The CDR3 extends over 16 amino acids. The CDR3 DNA follows: TGTGCCAGCAGCCGACGTAGTGCTAGCGGGAGCCACGAGCAGTACTTC. Translation gives CASSRRSASGSHEQYF.

The V gene is TRBV4-3, the J gene TRBJ1-2; D is undetermined. With 0 bases removed from V and 2 bases from J, the gap between germline ends came to 4 bases. Germline V gene sequence: CDR1 LGHNA, CDR2 YSLEER. The CDR3 has 13 amino acids. The CDR3 region has the DNA TGCGCCAGCAGCCAAGATGCCAACTATGGCTACACCTTC. As protein: CASSQDANYGYTF.

The chain couples TRBV7-8 to TRBJ2-1; 11 bases line up with TRBD2. The CDR3 is 15 amino acids. J gave up 4 bases and V 4 bases, and 3 bases lay outside the gene matches. CDR1 SGHVS and CDR2 FQNEAQ come from the germline V gene. The DNA for the CDR3 is TGTGCCAGCAGCTCGGGGACTAGCGGATACAATGAGCAGTTCTTC. It translates to CASSSGTSGYNEQFF. The whole variable domain, filled in from reference TRBV7-8 and TRBJ2-1, reads GAGVSQSPRYKVAKRGQDVALRCDPISGHVSLFWYQQALGQGPEFLTYFQNEAQLDKSGLPSDRFFAERPEGSVSTLKIQRTQQEDSAVYLCASSSGTSGYNEQFFGPGTRLTVL.

The chain couples TRBV19 to TRBJ2-7, with D possibly matching TRBD1 (6 bases). The germline gives CDR1 LNHDA, CDR2 SQIVND (reference sequence). Trimming took off 3 bases at V and 0 bases at J, with 9 bases between the two ends. CDR3 length: 14 residues. CDR3 bases: TGTGCCAGTAGTATTCAGGGGACCTCCTACGAGCAGTACTTC. It specifies CASSIQGTSYEQYF.

The J gene is TRBJ2-7, the V gene TRBV27, with 13 bases aligning to TRBD2. The CDR3 extends over 15 amino acids. V dropped 5 bases and J dropped 4; count of bases not matched to a gene: 5. From germline, CDR1 is MNHEY and CDR2 SMNVEV (reference sequence). The CDR3 DNA is TGTGCCAGCAGTCCCCGGACTAGCGGGAGTTACGAGCAGTACTTC. Protein product: CASSPRTSGSYEQYF.

The rearrangement links TRBV27 to TRBJ1-5, with 9 positions matching TRBD1. The germline CDR1 and CDR2 sequences are MNHEY and SMNVEV (reference sequence). This CDR3 spans 14 amino acids. V was pared by 7 bases and J by 6 bases, with 7 bases of the junction left unmatched. The CDR3 coding sequence is TGTGCCAGCAAGGGGACAGGGCGGACTCAGCCCCAGCATTTT. It is translated as CASKGTGRTQPQHF.

The chain is built from TRBV7-7 and TRBJ2-5; 7 positions match TRBD1. Germline V lookup: CDR1 SSHAT, CDR2 FNYEAQ (reference sequence). The CDR3 totals 13 residues. V shed 5 bases and J 2 bases; nucleotides not matched to a gene: 2. The CDR3 region has the DNA TGTGCCAGCAGCCGGGACAGACAAGAGACCCAGTACTTC. Translation: CASSRDRQETQYF.